This T cell receptor beta chain was identified during a study of tumor-infiltrating lymphocytes in glioblastoma multiforme. TCR beta libraries were built from RNA through three nested multiplex PCR rounds using modified ARM-PCR. TCRdb called the multiplex PCR reads again in MiXCR, with one record for every CDR3 protein. The sample consists of some 13,000 distinct CDR3 sequences, around 60% of them appearing once. The CDR3 spans 14 residues. Looked up from germline, CDR1 is SGHAT and CDR2 is FQNNGV. This clonotype was seen at least ten times. The junction departs from the called germline gene at one end, perhaps through a read error.

The J gene is TRBJ1-3, the V gene TRBV11-2, with D perhaps TRBD1 (5 bases). This receptor was taken from a male donor with glioblastoma. What was sequenced was brain tumor tissue. CDR3 amino acids: CTSSWIGAGTTIYF. The CDR3 DNA reads TGTACCAGCAGTTGGATAGGGGCTGGAACCACCATATATTTT.